This entry concerns a single T cell receptor beta chain. The antigen is not known. Here immunoSEQ multiplex PCR was the method, and the copy in TCRdb shows in-frame clones only, minus some. The sample yields fewer than 90,000 clones, more than 85% seen once. Specified time point: newly diagnosed, previously untreated cHL patient sample. Serving as comparison were PBMCs from newly diagnosed, untreated classical Hodgkin lymphoma, which were sequenced alongside the relapsed/refractory trial patients. The CDR3 length is 19 residues. V trimming: 0 bases; J trimming: 2 bases; junction bases outside the gene matches: 9. Germline loops: CDR1 MGHRA, CDR2 YSYEKL. This sample stems from a study of PD-1 blockade in classical Hodgkin lymphoma. Overall study results and limits: Repertoire differences have undefined causes, possibly disease activity or prior therapy. Diminished baseline TCR diversity has been reported in newly diagnosed patients relative to healthy donors.

The TCR originated in a human donor with classical Hodgkin lymphoma. V is TRBV4-1 and J is TRBJ2-1; 11 bases agree with TRBD1. The sample consisted of peripheral blood mononuclear cells (PBMCs). CDR3: CASSQDRTGGTSAYNEQFF. The CDR3 DNA reads as TGCGCCAGCAGCCAAGATAGGACAGGGGGCACCTCTGCCTACAATGAGCAGTTCTTC.